The 13 T cell receptor beta chains below all came from one sample that was sequenced in a study of PD-L1 blockade in urothelial cancer. Assay used: immunoSEQ multiplex PCR; TCRdb lists only in-frame clones, some missing. The sample records roughly 40,000 clones, approximately 90% being singletons. Time point in this sample: pretreatment peripheral blood. The sequencing here drew on PBMCs, taken around atezolizumab (anti-PD-L1) treatment. The receptors derive from a donor at least 40 years old with urothelial cancer.

The chain carries TRBV2 and TRBJ1-1; 7 positions agree with TRBD1. The CDR3 is 15 amino acids. Per germline, CDR1 SNHLY and CDR2 FYNNEI. The V segment lost 6 bases and the J segment 0 bases; nucleotides outside the gene matches: 7. CDR3 bases: TGTGCCAGCAGCCCGACAGGGCGGATGAACACTGAAGCTTTCTTT. This encodes CASSPTGRMNTEAFF.

The chain employs TRBV7-3 and TRBJ1-1; D uncertain. Deletions cut 1 base from V and 1 base from J, with 10 bases between. CDR1 and CDR2 from the germline V gene are SGHTA and FQGTGA. The CDR3 contains 15 residues. The CDR3 region is CASSLNGGQNTEAFF. Written as DNA, the CDR3 is TGTGCCAGCAGCTTAAATGGCGGGCAGAACACTGAAGCTTTCTTT.

The chain combines TRBV10-2 with TRBJ2-2, with TRBD2 matching over 11 bases. The CDR3 extends over 15 amino acids. V shed 7 bases and J 0 bases; nucleotides not matched to a gene: 1. Germline assignment: CDR1 WSHSY and CDR2 SAAADI. Written as DNA, the CDR3 is TGCGCCAGCAAGACTAGCGGGACGAACACCGGGGAGCTGTTTTTT. This encodes CASKTSGTNTGELFF.

The rearrangement joins TRBV9 to TRBJ2-2; 7 bases line up with TRBD1. CDR3 length: 15 residues. The trim removed 4 bases at V and 6 bases at J, leaving 9 bases unmatched. Germline V gives CDR1 SGDLS, CDR2 YYNGEE. As DNA, the CDR3 is TGTGCCAGCAGCAACAGGGACAGTCCCCCCGGGGAGCTGTTTTTT. As protein: CASSNRDSPPGELFF.

V and J are TRBV7-9 and TRBJ1-4; possible D gene TRBD1, 5 bases. The CDR3 has 15 residues. Germline V gene lookup returns CDR1 SEHNR and CDR2 FQNEAQ (reference sequence). V lost 5 bases, J lost 5 bases, and 15 bases lay in between. CDR3 amino acids: CASSPPRAINEKLFF. CDR3 nucleotides: TGTGCCAGCAGCCCCCCCAGGGCCATCAATGAAAAACTGTTTTTT.

The rearrangement joins TRBV5-1 to TRBJ1-3; D ambiguous. In germline, CDR1 is SGHRS, CDR2 YFSETQ. Trimming pared 5 bases from V and 2 bases from J, leaving 11 bases between. The CDR3 runs to 14 residues. CDR3 loop: CASRDQRAGNTIYF. CDR3 in DNA: TGCGCCAGCAGGGACCAGAGGGCTGGAAACACCATATATTTT.

This clone showed up just a few times. The J gene is TRBJ1-2, the V gene TRBV5-4, with D maybe TRBD1 (6 bases). Trimming stripped 6 bases from V and 2 bases from J, with 17 bases between. Germline-derived CDR1 and CDR2 are SGHNT and YYREEE (reference sequence). The CDR3 loop spans 15 amino acids. The CDR3 DNA follows: TGTGCCAGCACACCGGGACATCTACAGAACTATGGCTACACCTTC. Residues: CASTPGHLQNYGYTF. Drawing the rest from reference TRBV5-4 and TRBJ1-2, the complete variable domain is ETGVTQSPTHLIKTRGQQVTLRCSSQSGHNTVSWYQQALGQGPQFIFQYYREEENGRGNFPPRFSGLQFPNYSSELNVNALELDDSALYLCASTPGHLQNYGYTFGSGTRLTVV.

V and J are TRBV2 and TRBJ2-5; 8 bases fit TRBD1. V lost 7 bases, J lost 3 bases, and 4 bases stayed unmatched. The CDR3 spans 13 residues. CDR1 SNHLY and CDR2 FYNNEI come from the germline V gene. The CDR3 DNA reads as TGTGCCAGCACTTCGGACAGGGAAGAGACCCAGTACTTC. This codes for CASTSDREETQYF.

The chain employs TRBV7-8 and TRBJ2-5; 10 bases are shared with TRBD2. The V and J ends lost 0 bases and 2 bases, in that order; junction bases with no gene match: 18. The CDR3 is 21 amino acids. Germline-derived CDR1 and CDR2 are SGHVS and FQNEAQ. The DNA for the CDR3 is TGTGCCAGCAGCTTAGCCCGTTCCACCTGGGGAGCGGGGGGGGTTCAAGAGACCCAGTACTTC. It is translated as CASSLARSTWGAGGVQETQYF.

This chain joins TRBV9 and TRBJ2-1; 10 positions agree with TRBD2. Unmatched junction bases numbered 16, after V lost 4 bases and J lost 6 bases. This CDR3 is built from 18 residues. From germline, CDR1 is SGDLS and CDR2 YYNGEE. The CDR3 sequence: CASSTRPLAGGRGNEQFF. The DNA for the CDR3 is TGTGCCAGCAGCACTAGACCCTTAGCGGGAGGAAGGGGCAATGAGCAGTTCTTC.

This clone was picked up one time. The chain carries TRBV7-2 and TRBJ2-5, with 9 positions matching TRBD1. CDR3 length equals 14 residues. Germline CDR1 and CDR2: SGHTA and FQGNSA. With 10 bases clipped from V and 5 bases from J, the junction kept 11 bases outside the gene matches. The CDR3 loop is CATAGQGSRETQYF. In nucleotides, the CDR3 is TGTGCCACCGCGGGACAGGGCTCGCGGGAGACCCAGTACTTC. Based on the CDR3 plus reference TRBV7-2 and TRBJ2-5, the full variable domain is GAGVSQSPSNKVTEKGKDVELRCDPISGHTALYWYRQSLGQGLEFLIYFQGNSAPDKSGLPSDRFSAERTGGSVSTLTIQRTQQEDSAVYLCATAGQGSRETQYFGPGTRLLVL.

The chain recombines TRBV13 with TRBJ2-7, with 10 bases lining up with TRBD1. CDR1 and CDR2 from the germline V gene are PRHDT and FYEKMQ (reference sequence). V lost 4 bases and J lost 3; bases outside the gene matches: 15. The CDR3 covers 18 residues. The CDR3 nucleotides read TGTGCCAGCAGCTCCCTAGGACAGGGGGGATCGTTTGGCTACGAGCAGTACTTC. Translation: CASSSLGQGGSFGYEQYF.

V usage is TRBV4-2 and J usage is TRBJ1-4, with D possibly being TRBD1 (5 bases). V dropped 4 bases and J dropped 0 bases, with 12 bases sitting between them. Germline lookup yields CDR1 LGHNA and CDR2 YNFKEQ. This CDR3 has 16 residues. The CDR3 loop is CASSRGDVATNEKLFF. CDR3 coding DNA: TGTGCCAGCAGCCGCGGGGACGTCGCAACTAATGAAAAACTGTTTTTT.